The sequence of this T cell receptor (beta chain) was determined in a study of beta chain features in type 1 diabetes. General observations from the study: Among patients with Type 1 diabetes, TCRB CDR3s were moderately but significantly shorter in every one of the four CD4+ subsets.

The germline CDR1 and CDR2 sequences are MGHRA and YSYEKL. The CDR3 is 15 residues long. The V and J ends lost 3 bases and 9 bases, in that order; junction bases with no gene match: 7. To note about this clone: The target antigen is unknown.

Expressed TCRB transcripts were sequenced after all isolated RNA was converted to cDNA. Sequenced by immunoSEQ multiplex PCR; TCRdb stores in-frame clones only, minus some. The sample contains 640,000 or so clones, about an eighth of which appear only once. Sequenced sample: naive CD4+ T cells from blood. This receptor was identified in a man younger than 35 with type 1 diabetes. J is TRBJ2-2 and V is TRBV4-1, with TRBD1 matching over 10 bases. In DNA, the CDR3 is TGCGCCAGCAGCCACCAGGACAGGGGGGCCAGGGAGCTGTTTTTT. Protein sequence: CASSHQDRGARELFF.